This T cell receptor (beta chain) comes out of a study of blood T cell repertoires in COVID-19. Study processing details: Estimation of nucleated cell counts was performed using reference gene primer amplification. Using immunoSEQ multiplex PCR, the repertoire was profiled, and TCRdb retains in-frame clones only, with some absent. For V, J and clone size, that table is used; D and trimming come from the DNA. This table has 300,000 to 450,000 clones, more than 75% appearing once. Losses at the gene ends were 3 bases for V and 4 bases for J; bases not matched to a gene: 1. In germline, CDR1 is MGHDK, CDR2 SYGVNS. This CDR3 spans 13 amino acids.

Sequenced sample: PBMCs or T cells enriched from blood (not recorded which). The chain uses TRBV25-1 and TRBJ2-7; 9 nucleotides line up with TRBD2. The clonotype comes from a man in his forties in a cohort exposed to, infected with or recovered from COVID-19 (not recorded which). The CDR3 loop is CASSEGLAYEQYF. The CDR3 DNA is TGTGCCAGCAGTGAGGGACTAGCTTACGAGCAGTACTTC.